The clone carrying this T cell receptor beta chain appeared once. Germline CDR1 SGHDN, CDR2 FVKESK. Trimming cost V 0 bases and J 5 bases, with 13 bases left between them. The CDR3 extends over 15 amino acids. Specified time point: cycle 4 day 1 (C4D1), after less than 7 weeks of nivolumab. Every single patient, without exception, relapsed after autologous stem cell transplantation, and brentuximab vedotin exposure varied. The data were obtained in a study of PD-1 blockade in classical Hodgkin lymphoma. Here immunoSEQ multiplex PCR was the method, and the copy in TCRdb shows in-frame clones only, minus some. This table has roughly 100,000 clones, approximately 89% appearing once.

V usage is TRBV14 and J usage is TRBJ2-5; D remains unclear. Material: peripheral blood mononuclear cells (PBMCs), obtained before the fourth cycle of nivolumab. The clonotype originates from a human donor with classical Hodgkin lymphoma. The CDR3 coding sequence is TGTGCCAGCAGCCAAGAGTGGGTTGGCATGGAGACCCAGTACTTC. Translated: CASSQEWVGMETQYF.